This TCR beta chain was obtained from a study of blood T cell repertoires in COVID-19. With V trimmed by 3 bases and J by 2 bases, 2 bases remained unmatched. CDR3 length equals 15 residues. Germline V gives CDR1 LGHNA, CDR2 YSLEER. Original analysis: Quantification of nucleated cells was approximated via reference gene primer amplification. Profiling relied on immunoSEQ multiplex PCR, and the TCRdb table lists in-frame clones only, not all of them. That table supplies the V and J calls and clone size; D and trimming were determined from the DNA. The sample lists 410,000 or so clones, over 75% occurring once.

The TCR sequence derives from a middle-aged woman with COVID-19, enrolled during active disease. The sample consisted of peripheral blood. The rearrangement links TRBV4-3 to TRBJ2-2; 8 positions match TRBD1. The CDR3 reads CASSQGQENTGELFF. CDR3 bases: TGCGCCAGCAGCCAGGGACAGGAAAACACCGGGGAGCTGTTTTTT.